Listed below are T cell receptor beta chains from one sample, sequenced in a study of chemoradiotherapy in HPV16-positive cancers. Sequencing was performed with immunoSEQ multiplex PCR; in TCRdb, only in-frame clones are kept and a portion is missing. The table has about 53,000 clones, about 88% seen once. This specimen consisted of blood, obtained from a patient who underwent chemoradiotherapy. These TCRs come from a human donor with HPV-associated anogenital cancer. The CDR3 runs from the conserved cysteine through the conserved F or W. The D gene is left open where the match is weak. Some rows have no size entry. The others give once, few or many, or a class for an expanded clone.

.,.,TRBJ2-7,TRBV4-1,CASSQVGGQPTYEQYF,TGCGCCAGCAGCCAAGTAGGCGGCCAGCCGACCTACGAGCAGTACTTC
.,once,TRBJ1-2,TRBV7-2,CASTKGFTGNYGYTF,TGTGCCAGCACCAAGGGGTTTACGGGTAACTATGGCTACACCTTC
.,.,TRBJ1-5,TRBV7-2,CASSLDPGVQPQHF,TGTGCCAGCAGCTTAGATCCGGGGGTACAGCCCCAGCATTTT
.,.,TRBJ2-1,TRBV18,CASSALESNEQFF,TGTGCCAGCTCAGCACTAGAAAGCAATGAGCAGTTCTTC
.,once,TRBJ1-2,TRBV15,CATSRDRTINYGYTF,TGTGCCACCAGCAGAGACAGGACCATTAACTATGGCTACACCTTC
.,.,TRBJ1-5,TRBV9,CASSSQDGQGPQHF,TGTGCCAGCAGCTCACAGGACGGTCAGGGGCCCCAGCATTTT
TRBD2,.,TRBJ2-1,TRBV14,CASSPGLAGGQFF,TGTGCCAGCAGCCCAGGACTAGCGGGGGGGCAGTTCTTC
.,.,TRBJ1-3,TRBV6-5,CASRTQGNTIYF,TGTGCCAGCAGGACACAGGGAAACACCATATATTTT
.,.,TRBJ2-1,TRBV9,CASSVADNEQFF,TGTGCCAGCAGCGTAGCTGACAATGAGCAGTTCTTC
TRBD2,.,TRBJ2-1,TRBV30,CAWSPGTSGSNEQFF,TGTGCCTGGAGTCCCGGGACTAGCGGGAGTAATGAGCAGTTCTTC
.,.,TRBJ2-7,TRBV5-4,CASSLEPLHSYEQYF,TGTGCCAGCAGCTTGGAACCCCTACACTCCTACGAGCAGTACTTC
.,.,TRBJ2-2,TRBV30,CAWTGAGNLDTGELFF,TGTGCCTGGACTGGGGCAGGCAACTTAGACACCGGGGAGCTGTTTTTT
.,.,TRBJ2-6,TRBV5-6,CASSLQFSSGANVLTF,TGTGCCAGCAGCTTGCAGTTTTCCTCTGGGGCCAACGTCCTGACTTTC
TRBD2,few,TRBJ2-7,TRBV6-4,CASSVETSGSYEQYF,TGTGCCAGCAGTGTAGAGACTAGCGGGAGTTACGAGCAGTACTTC
.,.,TRBJ1-1,TRBV2,CASSPGQNTEAFF,TGTGCCAGCAGTCCGGGACAGAACACTGAAGCTTTCTTT
.,.,TRBJ2-3,TRBV5-6,CASTFGGFTDTQYF,TGTGCCAGCACCTTCGGCGGTTTCACAGATACGCAGTATTTT
.,.,TRBJ1-6,TRBV7-9,CASSGWTDYNSPLHF,TGTGCCAGCAGCGGCTGGACAGATTATAATTCACCCCTCCACTTT
TRBD1,.,TRBJ1-1,TRBV19,CASSIRTGGGNTEAFF,TGTGCCAGTAGTATCCGGACAGGGGGGGGAAACACTGAAGCTTTCTTT